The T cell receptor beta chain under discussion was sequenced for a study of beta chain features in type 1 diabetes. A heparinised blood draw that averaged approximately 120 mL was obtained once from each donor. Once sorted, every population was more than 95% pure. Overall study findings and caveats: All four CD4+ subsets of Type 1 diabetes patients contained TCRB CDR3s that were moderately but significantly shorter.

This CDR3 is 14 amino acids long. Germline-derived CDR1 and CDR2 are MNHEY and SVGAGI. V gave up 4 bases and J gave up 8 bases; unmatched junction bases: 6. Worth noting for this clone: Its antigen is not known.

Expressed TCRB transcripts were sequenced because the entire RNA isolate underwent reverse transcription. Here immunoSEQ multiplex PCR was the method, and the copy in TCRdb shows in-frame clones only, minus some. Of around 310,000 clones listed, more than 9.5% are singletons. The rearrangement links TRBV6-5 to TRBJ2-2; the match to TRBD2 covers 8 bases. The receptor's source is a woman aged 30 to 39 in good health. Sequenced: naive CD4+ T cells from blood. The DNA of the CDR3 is TGTGCCAGCAGTTGGGAGAGCGGGAGAGGGGAGCTGTTTTTT. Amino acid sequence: CASSWESGRGELFF.